This record looks at one T cell receptor beta chain sequence and its context. Antigen: not known. The PCR contained 60 Vbeta and 13 Jbeta primers. Sequencing used immunoSEQ multiplex PCR; TCRdb keeps in-frame clones, though not all of them. Among tens of thousands of clones listed, around 40% were seen once. This record belongs to a study of cytomegalovirus exposure and HLA in healthy donors. Study findings and constraints: The number of N-insertions in an Asian-associated ancestry cluster was reportedly below the approximately 690-donor mean in a later analysis. Researchers reported that a few CMV-associated chains were confirmed in vitro as CMV antigen-specific. Analysis performed later showed TCR beta chains linked to HLA being more clonally expanded than equally common others. Presence/absence analyses took donor sequencing depth as roughly uniform.

CDR1 SGHTA and CDR2 FQGNSA come from the germline V gene. Trimming pared 5 bases from V and 0 bases from J, leaving 17 bases between. This CDR3 contains 16 residues. The clonotype comes from a woman between 50 and 59 years old in good health and CMV-seronegative. The sequencing sample was made of PBMCs. The V call is TRBV7-2, the J call TRBJ2-7, with D possibly TRBD2 on 7 matching bases. CDR3 residues: CASSPMGGQSSYEQYF. The CDR3 DNA is TGTGCCAGCAGCCCTATGGGGGGGCAATCCTCCTACGAGCAGTACTTC. The entire variable domain, with the rest obtained from reference TRBV7-2 and TRBJ2-7, is as follows: GAGVSQSPSNKVTEKGKDVELRCDPISGHTALYWYRQSLGQGLEFLIYFQGNSAPDKSGLPSDRFSAERTGGSVSTLTIQRTQQEDSAVYLCASSPMGGQSSYEQYFGPGTRLTVT.